This is a list of T cell receptor beta chains from one sample in a study of blood T cell repertoires in COVID-19. The data were produced by immunoSEQ multiplex PCR, yet TCRdb's version contains in-frame clones alone and is incomplete. The sample lists 280,000 or so clones, less than 85% occurring once. The specimen sequenced was PBMCs or T cells enriched from blood (not recorded which). Receptors were obtained from a woman between 50 and 59 years old who had recovered from COVID-19. The CDR3 runs from the conserved cysteine through the conserved F or W. The D gene is left open where the match is weak. Clone size is shown for a subset of rows, as once, few, many or a class of expanded clone.

CDR3 length	J gene	clone size	V gene	D gene	CDR3 protein	CDR3 DNA
16	TRBJ1-6	.	TRBV6-5	.	CASSYSIQGLGSPLHF	TGTGCCAGCAGTTACTCGATCCAGGGATTAGGATCACCCCTCCACTTT
16	TRBJ1-3	.	TRBV28	TRBD1	CASSPPDRGPGNTIYF	TGTGCCAGCAGTCCCCCGGACAGGGGGCCTGGAAACACCATATATTTT
11	TRBJ2-5	.	TRBV11-1	.	CASSSRETQYF	TGTGCCAGCAGTTCCCGGGAGACCCAGTACTTC
17	TRBJ2-1	.	TRBV20-1	.	CSASRKAGLGVYNEQFF	TGCAGTGCTAGTAGGAAAGCGGGTCTGGGGGTCTACAATGAGCAGTTCTTC
15	TRBJ1-1	.	TRBV28	TRBD1	CASSLSGQGKPEAFF	TGTGCCAGCAGTTTATCCGGACAGGGTAAACCTGAAGCTTTCTTT
13	TRBJ1-2	.	TRBV7-2	.	CASSADNNYGYTF	TGTGCCAGCAGCGCGGACAATAACTATGGCTACACCTTC
13	TRBJ2-7	.	TRBV12-3/TRBV12-4	.	CASSFGRGFGQYF	TGTGCCAGCAGTTTTGGTCGAGGTTTCGGGCAGTACTTC
16	TRBJ1-3	.	TRBV3-1/TRBV3-2	TRBD1	CASSPYWTGAGNTIYF	TGTGCCAGCAGCCCCTATTGGACAGGGGCTGGAAACACCATATATTTT
11	TRBJ2-5	.	TRBV29-1	.	CSATHPETQYF	TGCAGCGCCACACATCCGGAGACCCAGTACTTC
16	TRBJ2-3	.	TRBV12-5	TRBD2	CASGSGAGAGTDTQYF	TGTGCTAGTGGTTCCGGGGCGGGAGCCGGCACAGATACGCAGTATTTT
15	TRBJ1-4	.	TRBV10-3	TRBD1	CAISRGQGSYEKLFF	TGTGCCATCAGTCGAGGACAGGGGAGTTATGAAAAACTGTTTTTT
14	TRBJ1-1	.	TRBV3-1/TRBV3-2	TRBD1	CASSPRTGRNEAFF	TGTGCCAGCAGCCCCCGGACAGGGCGGAATGAAGCTTTCTTT
16	TRBJ2-1	.	TRBV6-5	TRBD1	CASSYSGTGTGNEQFF	TGTGCCAGCAGTTACTCGGGGACAGGGACTGGCAATGAGCAGTTCTTC
17	TRBJ1-1	.	TRBV18	TRBD1	CASSPPGQGRMNTEAFF	TGTGCCAGCTCACCACCGGGACAGGGCCGTATGAACACTGAAGCTTTCTTT
12	TRBJ1-3	.	TRBV27	.	CASGSTGNTIYF	TGTGCCAGCGGGAGCACTGGAAACACCATATATTTT
14	TRBJ2-3	.	TRBV5-6	TRBD2	CASSLVRGGHTQYF	TGTGCCAGCAGCTTGGTACGCGGGGGACATACGCAGTATTTT
14	TRBJ1-1	.	TRBV19	TRBD1	CASGTARLNTEAFF	TGTGCCAGTGGGACAGCTAGACTGAACACTGAAGCTTTCTTT
15	TRBJ2-2	.	TRBV18	.	CASSPGGLNTGELFF	TGTGCCAGCTCACCAGGTGGACTGAACACCGGGGAGCTGTTTTTT
13	TRBJ1-2	.	TRBV11-2	.	CASSLTPRDGYTF	TGTGCCAGCAGCTTGACACCGAGGGATGGCTACACCTTC
15	TRBJ1-1	.	TRBV30	TRBD1	CAWSGQGYMNTEAFF	TGTGCCTGGAGTGGACAGGGATACATGAACACTGAAGCTTTCTTT
14	TRBJ1-6	.	TRBV5-1	.	CASSLVGRGSPLHF	TGCGCCAGCAGCTTGGTGGGGAGGGGTTCACCCCTCCACTTT
14	TRBJ1-1	.	TRBV4-3	TRBD1	CASSHIQGDTEAFF	TGCGCCAGCAGCCACATACAGGGGGACACTGAAGCTTTCTTT
18	TRBJ2-1	.	TRBV11-2	TRBD2	CASSPSDSGTYSYNEQFF	TGTGCCAGCAGCCCCTCCGACAGCGGGACTTACTCCTACAATGAGCAGTTCTTC
20	TRBJ2-1	few	TRBV4-2	TRBD2	CASSQVVGYGLAGAYNEQFF	TGTGCCAGCAGCCAAGTGGTAGGGTATGGACTAGCGGGAGCCTACAATGAGCAGTTCTTC
14	TRBJ2-7	.	TRBV19	.	CASKEEFVGYEQYF	TGTGCCAGTAAAGAGGAGTTCGTTGGCTACGAGCAGTACTTC
13	TRBJ2-7	.	TRBV19	TRBD1	CASSTRDRAEQYF	TGTGCCAGTAGTACCCGGGACAGGGCCGAGCAGTACTTC
14	TRBJ1-5	.	TRBV6-5	TRBD1	CASSITGGGQPQHF	TGTGCCAGCAGCATAACAGGGGGAGGACAGCCCCAGCATTTT
14	TRBJ2-7	.	TRBV7-2	TRBD2	CASSLGLARYEQYF	TGTGCCAGCAGCCTGGGACTAGCGAGGTACGAGCAGTACTTC
13	TRBJ2-5	.	TRBV6-5	.	CASTDPGKETQYF	TGTGCCAGCACAGACCCAGGGAAAGAGACCCAGTACTTC
14	TRBJ2-1	.	TRBV12-5	TRBD1	CASAKGQGRNEQFF	TGTGCTAGTGCCAAGGGACAGGGAAGAAATGAGCAGTTCTTC
16	TRBJ1-3	.	TRBV6-4	TRBD1	CASSDTGQGPGNTIYF	TGTGCCAGCAGTGACACGGGACAGGGTCCCGGAAACACCATATATTTT
15	TRBJ2-3	.	TRBV11-2	TRBD2	CASSLAGYGTDTQYF	TGTGCCAGCTCACTAGCGGGATATGGCACAGATACGCAGTATTTT
16	TRBJ2-3	.	TRBV7-2	TRBD2	CASSLEGGLGVDTQYF	TGTGCCAGCAGCTTAGAGGGGGGACTAGGGGTAGATACGCAGTATTTT
14	TRBJ2-3	.	TRBV10-3	TRBD2	CAISEREAKDTQYF	TGTGCCATCTCGGAGCGGGAGGCCAAAGATACGCAGTATTTT
19	TRBJ1-1	.	TRBV7-9	TRBD1	CASSLSEEMRTGRDTEAFF	TGTGCCAGCAGCTTAAGTGAGGAGATGCGGACAGGGAGGGACACTGAAGCTTTCTTT
14	TRBJ1-5	once	TRBV2	.	CASSGQTRGQPQHF	TGTGCCAGCAGTGGACAAACCAGGGGTCAGCCCCAGCATTTT
13	TRBJ1-1	.	TRBV11-2	.	CASSLVRETEAFF	TGTGCCAGCAGCTTAGTCAGGGAAACTGAAGCTTTCTTT
14	TRBJ1-2	.	TRBV29-1	TRBD1	CSVPDRVQSYGYTF	TGCAGCGTTCCGGACAGGGTTCAATCCTATGGCTACACCTTC
13	TRBJ1-1	.	TRBV12-3/TRBV12-4	.	CASTFQGVAEAFF	TGTGCCAGCACCTTTCAAGGGGTGGCTGAAGCTTTCTTT
16	TRBJ2-5	few	TRBV5-4	TRBD1	CASSLLRDRGRETQYF	TGTGCCAGCAGCTTGCTCCGGGACAGGGGGCGGGAGACCCAGTACTTC
15	TRBJ1-1	.	TRBV12-5	.	CASGLGDQEDTEAFF	TGTGCTAGTGGTTTGGGAGACCAGGAGGACACTGAAGCTTTCTTT
13	TRBJ1-1	.	TRBV2	.	CASKKGENTEAFF	TGTGCCAGCAAAAAGGGAGAGAACACTGAAGCTTTCTTT
13	TRBJ2-7	once	TRBV19	.	CASSIVPGDEQYF	TGTGCCAGTAGTATAGTACCAGGGGACGAGCAGTACTTC
14	TRBJ1-6	.	TRBV30	TRBD1	CAWSKGQGNSPLHF	TGTGCCTGGAGTAAGGGACAGGGTAATTCACCCCTCCACTTT
14	TRBJ2-7	many	TRBV18	.	CASSPSGNQDEQYF	TGTGCCAGCTCACCGTCCGGAAACCAGGACGAGCAGTACTTC
12	TRBJ1-3	once	TRBV11-2	.	CASSFVGNTIYF	TGTGCCAGCAGCTTTGTAGGAAACACCATATATTTT
13	TRBJ1-5	.	TRBV12-3/TRBV12-4	.	CASGTGINQPQHF	TGTGCCAGCGGAACAGGGATCAATCAGCCCCAGCATTTT
12	TRBJ1-2	.	TRBV28	.	CASSFPPGGYTF	TGTGCCAGCAGTTTCCCCCCAGGTGGCTACACCTTC
16	TRBJ1-5	.	TRBV4-1	.	CASSQDQGQSHQPQHF	TGCGCCAGCAGCCAAGATCAGGGTCAGAGTCATCAGCCCCAGCATTTT
15	TRBJ2-6	.	TRBV19	.	CASSIELTGANVLTF	TGTGCCAGTAGTATTGAACTAACTGGGGCCAACGTCCTGACTTTC
14	TRBJ2-2	.	TRBV6-5	TRBD1	CASSRDRVTGELFF	TGTGCCAGCAGTCGGGACAGGGTCACCGGGGAGCTGTTTTTT